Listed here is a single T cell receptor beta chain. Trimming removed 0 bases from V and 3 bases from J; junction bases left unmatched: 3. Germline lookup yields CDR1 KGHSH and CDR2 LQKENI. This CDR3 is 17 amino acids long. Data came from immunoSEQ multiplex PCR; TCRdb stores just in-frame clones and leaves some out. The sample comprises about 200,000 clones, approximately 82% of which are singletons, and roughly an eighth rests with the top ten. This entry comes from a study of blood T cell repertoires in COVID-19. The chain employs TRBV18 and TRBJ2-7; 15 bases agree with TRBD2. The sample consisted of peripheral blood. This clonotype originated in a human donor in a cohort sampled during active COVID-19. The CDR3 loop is CASSPPGLAGGNYEQYF. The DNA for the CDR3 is TGTGCCAGCTCACCACCGGGACTAGCGGGAGGAAACTACGAGCAGTACTTC.